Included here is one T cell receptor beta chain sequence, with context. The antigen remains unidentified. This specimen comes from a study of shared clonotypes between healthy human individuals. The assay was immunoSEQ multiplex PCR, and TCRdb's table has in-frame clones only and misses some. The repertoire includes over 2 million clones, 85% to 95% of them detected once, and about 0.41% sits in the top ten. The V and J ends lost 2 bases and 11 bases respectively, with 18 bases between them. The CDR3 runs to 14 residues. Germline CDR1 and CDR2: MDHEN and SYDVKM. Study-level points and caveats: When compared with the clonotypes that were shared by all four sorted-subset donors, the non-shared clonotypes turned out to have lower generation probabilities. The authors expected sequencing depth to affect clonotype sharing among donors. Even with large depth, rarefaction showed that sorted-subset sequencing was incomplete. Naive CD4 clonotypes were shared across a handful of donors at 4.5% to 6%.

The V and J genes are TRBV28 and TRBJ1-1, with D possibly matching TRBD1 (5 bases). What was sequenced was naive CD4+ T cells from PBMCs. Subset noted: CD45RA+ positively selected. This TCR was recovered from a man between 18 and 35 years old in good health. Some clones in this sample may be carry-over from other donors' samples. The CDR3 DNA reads TGTGCCAGCAGTTTAAGGGGCCTGGTGAGCGAGGCTTTCTTT. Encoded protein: CASSLRGLVSEAFF.